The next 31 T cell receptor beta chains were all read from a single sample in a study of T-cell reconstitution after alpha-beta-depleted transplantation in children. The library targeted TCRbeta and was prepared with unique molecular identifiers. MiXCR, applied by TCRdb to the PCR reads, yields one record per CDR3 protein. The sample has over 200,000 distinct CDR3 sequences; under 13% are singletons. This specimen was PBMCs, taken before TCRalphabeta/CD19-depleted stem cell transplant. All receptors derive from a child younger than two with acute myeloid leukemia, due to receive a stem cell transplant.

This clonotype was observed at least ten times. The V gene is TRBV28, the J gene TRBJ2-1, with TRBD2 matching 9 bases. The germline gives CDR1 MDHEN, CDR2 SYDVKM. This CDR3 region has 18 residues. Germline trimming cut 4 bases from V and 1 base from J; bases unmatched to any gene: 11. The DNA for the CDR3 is TGTGCCAGCAGTTACATCGGGGCGGGAGGGCCGTCCTACAATGAGCAGTTCTTC. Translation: CASSYIGAGGPSYNEQFF.

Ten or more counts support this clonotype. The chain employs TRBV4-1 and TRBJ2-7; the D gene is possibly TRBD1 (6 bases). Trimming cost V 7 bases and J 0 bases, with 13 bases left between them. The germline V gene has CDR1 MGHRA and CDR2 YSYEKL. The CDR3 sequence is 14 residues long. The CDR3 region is CASTQGILSYEQYF. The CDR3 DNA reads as TGCGCCAGCACCCAGGGGATCCTCTCCTACGAGCAGTACTTC.

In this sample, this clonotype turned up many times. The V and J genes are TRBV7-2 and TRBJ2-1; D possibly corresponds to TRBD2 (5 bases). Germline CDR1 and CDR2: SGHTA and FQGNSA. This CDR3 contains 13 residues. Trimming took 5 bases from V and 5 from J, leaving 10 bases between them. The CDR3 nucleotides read TGTGCCAGCAGCCTCCGAGGGAACAATGAGCAGTTCTTC. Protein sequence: CASSLRGNNEQFF. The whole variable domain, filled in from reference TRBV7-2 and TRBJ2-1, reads GAGVSQSPSNKVTEKGKDVELRCDPISGHTALYWYRQSLGQGLEFLIYFQGNSAPDKSGLPSDRFSAERTGGSVSTLTIQRTQQEDSAVYLCASSLRGNNEQFFGPGTRLTVL.

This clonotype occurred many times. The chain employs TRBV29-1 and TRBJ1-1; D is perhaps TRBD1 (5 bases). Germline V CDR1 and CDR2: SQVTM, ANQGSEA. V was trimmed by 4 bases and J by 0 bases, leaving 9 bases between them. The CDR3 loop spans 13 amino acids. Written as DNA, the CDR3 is TGCAGCGTTGGGAGGGGTATGAACACTGAAGCTTTCTTT. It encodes CSVGRGMNTEAFF.

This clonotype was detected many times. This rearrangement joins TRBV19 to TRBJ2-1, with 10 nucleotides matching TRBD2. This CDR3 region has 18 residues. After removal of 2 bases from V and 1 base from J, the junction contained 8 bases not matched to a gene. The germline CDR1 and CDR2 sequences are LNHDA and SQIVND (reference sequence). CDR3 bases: TGTGCCAGTAGTATACGGACTAGCGGAGCTTTTTCCTACAATGAGCAGTTCTTC. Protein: CASSIRTSGAFSYNEQFF.

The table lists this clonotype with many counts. The CDR3 loop reads CASSASGRDTQYF. CDR3 sequence (DNA): TGTGCCAGCAGCGCTAGCGGGAGGGATACGCAGTATTTT. The V gene is TRBV7-9, the J gene TRBJ2-3; 11 bases are shared with TRBD2. V shed 5 bases and J 6 bases; nucleotides not matched to a gene: 1. Germline CDR1 is SEHNR and CDR2 is FQNEAQ (reference sequence). This CDR3 has 13 amino acids.

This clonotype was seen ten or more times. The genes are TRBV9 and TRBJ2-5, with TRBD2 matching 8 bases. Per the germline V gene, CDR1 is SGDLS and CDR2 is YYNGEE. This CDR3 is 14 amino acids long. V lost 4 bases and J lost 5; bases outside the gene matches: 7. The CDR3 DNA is TGTGCCAGCAGCCCCAGCGGGGGTTTTGAGACCCAGTACTTC. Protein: CASSPSGGFETQYF.

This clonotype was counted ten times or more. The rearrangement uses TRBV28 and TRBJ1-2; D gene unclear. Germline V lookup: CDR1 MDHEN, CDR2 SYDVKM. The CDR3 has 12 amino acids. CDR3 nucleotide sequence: TGTGCTACCTCTGGACTTAACTATGGCTACACCTTC. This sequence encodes CATSGLNYGYTF.

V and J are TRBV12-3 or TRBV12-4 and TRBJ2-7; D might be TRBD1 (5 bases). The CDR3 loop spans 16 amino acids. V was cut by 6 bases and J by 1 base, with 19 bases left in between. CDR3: CASSLPRAGQSYEQYF. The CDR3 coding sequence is TGTGCCAGCAGCCTGCCCAGGGCAGGGCAATCCTACGAGCAGTACTTC.

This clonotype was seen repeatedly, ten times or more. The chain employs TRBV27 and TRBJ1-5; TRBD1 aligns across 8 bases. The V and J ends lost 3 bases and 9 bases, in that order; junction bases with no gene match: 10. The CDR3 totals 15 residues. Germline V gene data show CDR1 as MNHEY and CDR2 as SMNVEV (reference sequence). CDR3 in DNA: TGTGCCAGCAGTTTCCCCGGGACAGGTGATTTGCCCCAGCATTTT. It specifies CASSFPGTGDLPQHF.

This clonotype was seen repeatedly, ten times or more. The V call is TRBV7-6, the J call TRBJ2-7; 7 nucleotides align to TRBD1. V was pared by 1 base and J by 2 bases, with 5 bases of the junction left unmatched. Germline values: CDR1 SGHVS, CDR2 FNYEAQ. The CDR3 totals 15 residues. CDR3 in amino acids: CASSLGRQGPYEQYF. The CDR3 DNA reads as TGTGCCAGCAGCTTAGGACGACAGGGTCCCTACGAGCAGTACTTC.

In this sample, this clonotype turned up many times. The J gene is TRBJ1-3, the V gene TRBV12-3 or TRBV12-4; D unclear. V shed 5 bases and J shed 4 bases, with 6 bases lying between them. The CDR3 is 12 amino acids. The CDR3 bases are TGTGCCAGCAGTCGGCAGGGAAACACCATATATTTT. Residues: CASSRQGNTIYF.

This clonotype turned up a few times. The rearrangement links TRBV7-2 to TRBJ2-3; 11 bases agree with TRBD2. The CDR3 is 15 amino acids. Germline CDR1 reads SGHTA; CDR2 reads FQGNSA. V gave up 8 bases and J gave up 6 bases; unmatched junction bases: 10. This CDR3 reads CASEIAGGPSDTQYF. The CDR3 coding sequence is TGTGCCAGCGAGATAGCGGGAGGGCCATCGGATACGCAGTATTTT.

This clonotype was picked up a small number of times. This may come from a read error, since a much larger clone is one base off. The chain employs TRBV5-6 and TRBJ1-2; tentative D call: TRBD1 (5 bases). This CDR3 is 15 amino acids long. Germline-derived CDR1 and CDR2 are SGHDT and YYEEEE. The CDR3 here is CASSQQPTVNYGYPF. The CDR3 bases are TGTGCCAGCAGCCAGCAGCCGACAGTAAACTATGGCTACCCCTTC.

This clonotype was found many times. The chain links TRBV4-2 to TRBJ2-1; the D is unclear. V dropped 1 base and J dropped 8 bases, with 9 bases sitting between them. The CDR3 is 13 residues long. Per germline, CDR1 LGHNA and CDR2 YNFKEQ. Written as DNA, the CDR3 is TGTGCCAGCAGCCAAGTGGGGTCGCATGAGCAGTTCTTC. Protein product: CASSQVGSHEQFF.

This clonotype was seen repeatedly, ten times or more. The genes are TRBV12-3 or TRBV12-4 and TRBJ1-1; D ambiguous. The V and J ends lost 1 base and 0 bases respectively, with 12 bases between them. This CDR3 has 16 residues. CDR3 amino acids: CASSLGGPPMNTEAFF. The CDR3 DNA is TGTGCCAGCAGTTTAGGAGGGCCCCCCATGAACACTGAAGCTTTCTTT.

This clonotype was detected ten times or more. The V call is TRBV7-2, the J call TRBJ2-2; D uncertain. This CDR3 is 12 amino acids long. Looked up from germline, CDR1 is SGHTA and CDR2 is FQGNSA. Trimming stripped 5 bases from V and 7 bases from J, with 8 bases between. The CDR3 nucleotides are TGTGCCAGCAGCCCCGACGTCGGGGAGCTGTTTTTT. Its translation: CASSPDVGELFF. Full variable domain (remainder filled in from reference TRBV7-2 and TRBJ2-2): GAGVSQSPSNKVTEKGKDVELRCDPISGHTALYWYRQSLGQGLEFLIYFQGNSAPDKSGLPSDRFSAERTGGSVSTLTIQRTQQEDSAVYLCASSPDVGELFFGEGSRLTVL.

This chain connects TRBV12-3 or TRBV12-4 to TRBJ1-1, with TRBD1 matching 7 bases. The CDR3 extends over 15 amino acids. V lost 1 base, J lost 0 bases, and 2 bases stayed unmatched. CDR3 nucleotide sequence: TGTGCCAGCAGTTTAGATGGGACAGTGAACACTGAAGCTTTCTTT. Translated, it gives CASSLDGTVNTEAFF.

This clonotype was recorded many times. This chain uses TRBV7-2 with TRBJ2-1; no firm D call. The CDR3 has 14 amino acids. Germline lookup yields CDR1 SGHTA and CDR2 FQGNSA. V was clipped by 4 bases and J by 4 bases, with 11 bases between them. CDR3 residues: CASSSRRVYNEQFF. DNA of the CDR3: TGTGCCAGCAGCTCTAGAAGGGTTTACAATGAGCAGTTCTTC.

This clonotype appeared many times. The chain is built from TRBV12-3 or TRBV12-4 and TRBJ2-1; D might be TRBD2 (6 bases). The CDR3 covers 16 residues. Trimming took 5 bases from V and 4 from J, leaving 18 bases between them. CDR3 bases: TGTGCCAGCAGTCGGGGAAGCGGGCAGAGATACAATGAGCAGTTCTTC. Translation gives CASSRGSGQRYNEQFF.

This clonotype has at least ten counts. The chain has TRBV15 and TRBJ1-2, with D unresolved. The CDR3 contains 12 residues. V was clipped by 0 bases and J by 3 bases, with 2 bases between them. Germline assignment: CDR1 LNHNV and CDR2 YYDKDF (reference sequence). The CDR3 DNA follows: TGTGCCACCAGCAGAGATCACTATGGCTACACCTTC. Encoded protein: CATSRDHYGYTF.

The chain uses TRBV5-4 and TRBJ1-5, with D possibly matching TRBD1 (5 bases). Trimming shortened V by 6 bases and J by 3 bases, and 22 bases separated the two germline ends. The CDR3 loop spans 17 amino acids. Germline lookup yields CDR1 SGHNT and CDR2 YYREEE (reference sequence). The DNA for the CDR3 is TGTGCCAGCACGCTATTAGGGACCCTAAATAACAATCAGCCCCAGCATTTT. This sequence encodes CASTLLGTLNNNQPQHF.

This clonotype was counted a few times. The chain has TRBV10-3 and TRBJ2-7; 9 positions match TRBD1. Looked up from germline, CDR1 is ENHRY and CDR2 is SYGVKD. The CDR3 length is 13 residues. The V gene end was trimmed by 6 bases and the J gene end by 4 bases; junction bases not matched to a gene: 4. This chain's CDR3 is CAISLQGAYEQYF. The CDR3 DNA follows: TGTGCCATCAGCCTACAGGGGGCTTACGAGCAGTACTTC.

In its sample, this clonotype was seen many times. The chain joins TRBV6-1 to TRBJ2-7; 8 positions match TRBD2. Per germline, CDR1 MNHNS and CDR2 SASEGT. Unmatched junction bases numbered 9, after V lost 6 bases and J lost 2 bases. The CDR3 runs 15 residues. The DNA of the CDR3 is TGTGCCAGCAGGAACTTAGCGGGGCCCCCCTACGAGCAGTACTTC. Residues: CASRNLAGPPYEQYF.

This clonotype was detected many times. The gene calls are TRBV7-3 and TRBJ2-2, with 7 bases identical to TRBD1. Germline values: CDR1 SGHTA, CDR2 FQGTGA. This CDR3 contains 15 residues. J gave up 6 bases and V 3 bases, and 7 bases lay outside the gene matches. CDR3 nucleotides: TGTGCCAGCAGCTTCAGGGGGTCGGACCCCGGGGAGCTGTTTTTT. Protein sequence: CASSFRGSDPGELFF.

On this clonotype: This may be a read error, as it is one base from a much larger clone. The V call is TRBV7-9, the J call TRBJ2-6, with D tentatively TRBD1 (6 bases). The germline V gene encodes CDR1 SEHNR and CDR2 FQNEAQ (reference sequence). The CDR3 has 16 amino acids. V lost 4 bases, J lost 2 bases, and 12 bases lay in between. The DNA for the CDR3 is TGTGCCAGCAGCTCCACAGGGTGGCCTGGGGCCAACGTCCTGACTTTC. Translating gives CASSSTGWPGANVLTF. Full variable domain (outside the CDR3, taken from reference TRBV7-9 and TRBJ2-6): DTGVSQNPRHKITKRGQNVTFRCDPISEHNRLYWYRQTLGQGPEFLTYFQNEAQLEKSRLLSDRFSAERPKGSFSTLEIQRTEQGDSAMYLCASSSTGWPGANVLTFGAGSRLTVL.

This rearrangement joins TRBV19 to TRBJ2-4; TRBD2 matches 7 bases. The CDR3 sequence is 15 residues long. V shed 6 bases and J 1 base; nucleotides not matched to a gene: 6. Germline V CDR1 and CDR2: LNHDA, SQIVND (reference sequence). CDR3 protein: CASSQDGGAKNIQYF. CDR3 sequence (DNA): TGTGCCAGTAGCCAGGACGGGGGGGCCAAAAACATTCAGTACTTC.

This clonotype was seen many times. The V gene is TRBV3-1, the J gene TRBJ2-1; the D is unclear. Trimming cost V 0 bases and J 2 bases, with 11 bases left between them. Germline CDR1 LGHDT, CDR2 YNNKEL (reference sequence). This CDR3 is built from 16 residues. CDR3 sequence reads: CASSQDTDLTYNEQFF. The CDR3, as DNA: TGTGCCAGCAGCCAAGATACGGACCTGACCTACAATGAGCAGTTCTTC.

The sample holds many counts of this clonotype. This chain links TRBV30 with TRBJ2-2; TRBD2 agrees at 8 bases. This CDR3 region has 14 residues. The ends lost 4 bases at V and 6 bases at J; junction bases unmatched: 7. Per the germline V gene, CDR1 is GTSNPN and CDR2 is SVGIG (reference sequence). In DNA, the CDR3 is TGTGCCTGGAATAAACTAGCGGCCTCCGGGGAGCTGTTTTTT. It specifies CAWNKLAASGELFF.

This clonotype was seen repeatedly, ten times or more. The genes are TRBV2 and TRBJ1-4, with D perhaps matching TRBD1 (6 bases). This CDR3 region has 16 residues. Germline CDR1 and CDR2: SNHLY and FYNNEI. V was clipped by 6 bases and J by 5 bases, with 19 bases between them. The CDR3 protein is CASSLNSLGGNEKLFF. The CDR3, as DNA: TGTGCCAGCAGCCTCAATAGCCTGGGGGGCAATGAAAAACTGTTTTTT.

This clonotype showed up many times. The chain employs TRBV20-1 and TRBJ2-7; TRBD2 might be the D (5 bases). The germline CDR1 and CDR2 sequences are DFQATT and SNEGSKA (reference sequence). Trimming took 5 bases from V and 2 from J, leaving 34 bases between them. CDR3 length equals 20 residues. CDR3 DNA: TGCAGTGCTCAGCTCATCGTTCCTTCCTTGGGCCGGGGAGTACCCTACGAGCAGTACTTC. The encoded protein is CSAQLIVPSLGRGVPYEQYF.